This T cell receptor beta chain was recovered during a study of blood T cell repertoires in COVID-19. In the original analysis: Estimation of nucleated cell counts relied on the amplification of reference gene primers. Measured with immunoSEQ multiplex PCR; TCRdb has only the in-frame clones, and not every one. The DNA was the basis for D and trimming; V, J and clone size are from that table. Here the sample spans 650,000 to 800,000 clones, around 90% being singletons. The specimen was peripheral blood. This clonotype was sampled from a woman aged 18-29 years with acute or convalescent COVID-19.

CDR3 bases: TGTGCCAGCAGTTATCTACAGGGCATATCGAACACTGAAGCTTTCTTT. This gives the protein CASSYLQGISNTEAFF. V and J are TRBV6-5 and TRBJ1-1; maybe TRBD1 (6 bases). The CDR3 runs 16 residues. Trimming pared 3 bases from V and 1 base from J, leaving 15 bases between. CDR1 MNHEY and CDR2 SVGAGI come from the germline V gene.